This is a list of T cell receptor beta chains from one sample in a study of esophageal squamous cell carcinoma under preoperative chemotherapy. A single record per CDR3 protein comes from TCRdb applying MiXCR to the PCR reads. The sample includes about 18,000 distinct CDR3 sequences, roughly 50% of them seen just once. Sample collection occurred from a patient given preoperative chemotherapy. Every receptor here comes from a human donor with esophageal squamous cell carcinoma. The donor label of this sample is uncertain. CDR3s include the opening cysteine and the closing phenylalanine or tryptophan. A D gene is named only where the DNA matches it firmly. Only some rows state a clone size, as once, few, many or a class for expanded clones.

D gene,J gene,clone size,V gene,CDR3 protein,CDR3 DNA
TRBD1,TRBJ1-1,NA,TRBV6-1,CASSDPQGVNTEAFF,TGTGCCAGCAGTGACCCTCAGGGGGTGAACACTGAAGCTTTCTTT
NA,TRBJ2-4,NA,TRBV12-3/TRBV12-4,CASSLVGGNIQYF,TGTGCCAGCAGTTTAGTAGGGGGAAACATTCAGTACTTC
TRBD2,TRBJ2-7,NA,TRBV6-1,CASSPRGRAYNEQYF,TGTGCCAGCAGTCCCCGCGGGAGGGCCTACAATGAGCAGTACTTC
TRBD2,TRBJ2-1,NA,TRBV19,CATPTRTSGENRAPYNEQFF,TGTGCCACCCCGACCCGGACTAGCGGCGAAAACAGAGCACCTTACAATGAGCAGTTCTTC
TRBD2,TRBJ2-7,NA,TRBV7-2,CASSVPGGGAKNTQYF,TGTGCCAGCAGCGTACCGGGGGGGGGAGCCAAAAATACGCAGTACTTC
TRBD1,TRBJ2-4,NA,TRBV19,CASSIAAGGAKNIQYF,TGTGCCAGTAGTATCGCCGCAGGGGGCGCCAAAAACATTCAGTACTTC
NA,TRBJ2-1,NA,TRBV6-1,CASRETLLLYEQFF,TGTGCCAGCAGAGAGACCCTTCTCCTCTACGAGCAGTTCTTC
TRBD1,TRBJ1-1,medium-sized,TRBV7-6,CASSTRPTGGTEAFF,TGTGCCAGCAGCACCCGACCTACAGGGGGCACTGAAGCTTTCTTT
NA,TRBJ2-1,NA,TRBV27,CASSLSARTVLSYEQFF,TGTGCCAGCAGTTTATCGGCGAGGACAGTTCTCTCCTACGAGCAGTTCTTC
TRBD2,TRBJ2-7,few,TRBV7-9,CASSSGLAGGEQYF,TGTGCCAGCAGCTCGGGACTAGCGGGAGGCGAGCAGTACTTC
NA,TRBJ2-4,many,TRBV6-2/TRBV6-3,CAIGGSGNIQYF,TGTGCCATCGGAGGTTCGGGTAACATTCAGTACTTC
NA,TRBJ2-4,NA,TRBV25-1,CVSSVAGRGAKDTQYF,TGTGTGAGCAGCGTCGCGGGGCGGGGAGCCAAAGACACGCAGTACTTC
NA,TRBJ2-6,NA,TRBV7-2,CASSPRSRGSIASGANVLTF,TGTGCCAGCAGCCCAAGATCGAGGGGTTCTATCGCTTCTGGGGCCAACGTCCTGACTTTC
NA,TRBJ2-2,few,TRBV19,CASRRGNTGELFF,TGTGCCAGTAGGCGGGGGAACACCGGGGAGCTGTTTTTT
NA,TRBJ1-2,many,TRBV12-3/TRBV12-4,CASSHDQGALDGYTF,TGTGCCAGCAGTCACGACCAGGGCGCGCTTGATGGCTACACCTTC
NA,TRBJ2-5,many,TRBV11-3,CASSSLGEQYF,TGTGCCAGCAGCTCGTTAGGTGAGCAGTACTTC
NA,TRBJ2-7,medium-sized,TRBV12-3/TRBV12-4,CASSFTGEKREQYF,TGTGCCAGCAGTTTCACGGGGGAGAAACGCGAGCAGTACTTC
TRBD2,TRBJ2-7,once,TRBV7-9,CASSLLAGAKGEQYF,TGTGCCAGCAGCCTACTAGCGGGAGCTAAGGGCGAGCAGTACTTC
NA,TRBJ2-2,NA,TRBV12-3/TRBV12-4,CASSLEGGGTGTLYF,TGTGCCAGCAGTCTGGAGGGTGGGGGCACCGGGACGCTGTATTTT
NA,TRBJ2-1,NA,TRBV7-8,CASSLDSDEQFF,TGTGCCAGCAGCTTAGACAGCGACGAGCAGTTCTTC
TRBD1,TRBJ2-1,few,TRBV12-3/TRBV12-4,CASSFTGDNEQFF,TGTGCCAGCAGTTTCACAGGGGACAATGAGCAGTTCTTC
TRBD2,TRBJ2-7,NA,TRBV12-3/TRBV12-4,CASRTSGNEQYF,TGTGCCAGCAGAACAAGCGGGAATGAGCAGTACTTC
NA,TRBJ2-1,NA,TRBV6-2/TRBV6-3,CASSLRGEQFF,TGTGCCAGCAGCCTCCGAGGGGAGCAGTTCTTC
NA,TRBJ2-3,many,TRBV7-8,CASRLQVTDTQYF,TGTGCCAGCCGATTACAGGTGACAGATACGCAGTATTTT
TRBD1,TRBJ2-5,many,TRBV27,CASSRGQQETQYF,TGTGCCAGCAGCCGGGGACAGCAGGAGACCCAGTACTTC
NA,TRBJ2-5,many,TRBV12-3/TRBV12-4,CASSAITGSQETQYF,TGTGCCAGCAGCGCCATCACAGGAAGCCAAGAGACCCAGTACTTC
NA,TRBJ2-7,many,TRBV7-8,CASSRTSSYEQYF,TGTGCCAGCAGCCGGACTTCCTCCTACGAGCAGTACTTC
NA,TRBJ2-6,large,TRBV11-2,CASSLVSTAVSGANVLTF,TGTGCCAGCAGCTTAGTGTCTACAGCCGTATCTGGGGCCAACGTCCTGACTTTC
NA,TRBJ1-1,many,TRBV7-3,CASSLTAALQESEAFF,TGTGCCAGCAGCTTAACAGCCGCCCTACAGGAATCTGAAGCTTTCTTT
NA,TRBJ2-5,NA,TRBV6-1,CASRLQGAGLGGRSQETQYF,TGTGCCAGCAGGCTACAGGGAGCGGGGCTAGGGGGCCGCAGCCAAGAGACCCAGTACTTC
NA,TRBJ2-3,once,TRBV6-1,CASSPNRGGGEQYF,TGTGCCAGCAGCCCGAACAGGGGCGGCGGGGAGCAGTATTTT
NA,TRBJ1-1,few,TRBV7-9,CASSFPGQNTEAFF,TGTGCCAGCAGCTTTCCGGGACAGAACACTGAAGCTTTCTTT
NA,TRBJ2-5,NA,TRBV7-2,CASGGRGGRNQDTQYF,TGTGCCAGCGGGGGGCGCGGGGGCCGGAACCAAGATACCCAGTACTTC
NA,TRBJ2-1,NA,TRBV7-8,CASSLGGSVHNEQFF,TGTGCCAGCAGCTTAGGAGGGAGCGTACACAATGAGCAGTTCTTC
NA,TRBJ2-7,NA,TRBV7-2,CASRILGRLRAADMQYF,TGTGCCAGCAGGATACTAGGTAGGCTGAGAGCCGCAGATATGCAGTACTTC
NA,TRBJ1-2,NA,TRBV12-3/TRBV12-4,CASSLNQGYGYTF,TGTGCCAGCAGTTTAAACCAGGGCTATGGCTACACCTTC
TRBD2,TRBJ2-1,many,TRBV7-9,CASSLGGSRYYEQFF,TGTGCCAGCAGCTTAGGCGGGAGCCGGTACTACGAGCAGTTCTTC
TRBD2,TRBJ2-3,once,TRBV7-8,CASSPGSTSGRGLNTDTQYF,TGTGCCAGCAGCCCGGGATCGACTAGCGGGAGGGGCCTGAACACAGATACGCAGTATTTT
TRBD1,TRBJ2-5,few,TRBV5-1,CASSYDLTGYETQYF,TGCGCCAGCAGCTATGACCTGACAGGGTATGAGACCCAGTACTTC
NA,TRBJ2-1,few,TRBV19,CASRYGPDREEQFF,TGTGCCAGTAGGTACGGACCAGACCGAGAGGAGCAGTTCTTC
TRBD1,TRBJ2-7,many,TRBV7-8,CASSLAGGTIYEQYF,TGTGCCAGCAGCCTAGCAGGGGGAACCATCTACGAGCAGTACTTC
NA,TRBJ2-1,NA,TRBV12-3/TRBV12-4,CASSFRDEQFF,TGTGCCAGCAGTTTTAGGGATGAGCAGTTCTTC
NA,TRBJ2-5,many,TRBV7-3,CASSLNGLDQETQYF,TGTGCCAGCAGCTTAAATGGCTTAGACCAAGAGACCCAGTACTTC
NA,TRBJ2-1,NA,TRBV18,CASSPVGNEQFF,TGTGCCAGCTCACCTGTTGGGAATGAGCAGTTCTTC